The T cell receptor beta chain under discussion was sequenced for a study of T cell repertoires in cytomegalovirus infection. Study-wide context: Carrying CMV and the relevant HLA type showed in public TCR beta signatures.

A single record per CDR3 protein comes from TCRdb applying MiXCR to the reads. The repertoire holds fewer than 350,000 distinct CDR3 sequences, with 17% as singletons. This clonotype was picked up a small number of times. CDR1 and CDR2 (germline): MDHEN, SYDVKM. There are 15 residues in the CDR3. The ends lost 6 bases at V and 3 bases at J; junction bases unmatched: 10. V usage is TRBV28 and J usage is TRBJ2-7, with TRBD1 matching 8 bases. Sequencing was done on a sample of PBMCs. The sequence derives from a human donor in good health (CMV status not recorded). Some clones in this sample may be carry-over from other donors' samples. The CDR3 DNA is TGTGCCAGCAGAGCCGGGGACAGGCTCTTCTACGAGCAGTACTTC. Its protein product is CASRAGDRLFYEQYF.